These 25 T cell receptor beta chains originate from one sample sequenced in a study of blood T cell repertoires in COVID-19. The data were produced by immunoSEQ multiplex PCR, yet TCRdb's version contains in-frame clones alone and is incomplete. The data show 250,000 to 350,000 clones, with more than 65% seen just once and 15% to 19% held by the top ten. Sequencing was performed on peripheral blood. These receptors were collected from a person between 70 and 80 years old with COVID-19, enrolled during active disease.

The rearrangement uses TRBV11-2 and TRBJ1-4; D is undetermined. Trimming took 3 bases from V and 8 from J, leaving 16 bases between them. CDR3 size: 15 residues. CDR1 and CDR2 (germline): SGHAT, FQNNGV. CDR3 DNA sequence: TGTGCCAGCAGCTTGGTCACACCCCCGTCCGAAAAACTGTTTTTT. Translated, it gives CASSLVTPPSEKLFF.

The rearrangement uses TRBV19 and TRBJ1-1, with 7 nucleotides matching TRBD1. From germline, CDR1 is LNHDA and CDR2 SQIVND (reference sequence). The J segment lost 1 base and the V segment lost 1 base, leaving 9 bases of the junction unmatched. The length of the CDR3 is 17 residues. CDR3 DNA sequence: TGTGCCAGTAGTATAGGGAGATGGGGACAGAGGAACACTGAAGCTTTCTTT. Translating it yields CASSIGRWGQRNTEAFF.

The V and J genes are TRBV6-2 or TRBV6-3 and TRBJ2-3, with 7 bases matching TRBD2. This CDR3 is 14 amino acids long. Unmatched junction bases numbered 5, after V lost 2 bases and J lost 6 bases. Germline V gives CDR1 MNHEY, CDR2 SVGEGT. The CDR3 here is CASSYQRGIDTQYF. In DNA, the CDR3 is TGTGCCAGCAGTTACCAGCGGGGAATCGATACGCAGTATTTT.

The rearrangement links TRBV3-1 (or the pseudogene TRBV3-2) to TRBJ1-1; tentative D call: TRBD1 (6 bases). Trimming took 3 bases from V and 1 from J, leaving 12 bases between them. CDR3 size: 15 residues. CDR1 and CDR2 (germline): LGHDT, YNNKEL (reference sequence). The CDR3 bases are TGTGCCAGCAGCCAGAGAGGGGGTTGGAACACTGAAGCTTTCTTT. It translates to CASSQRGGWNTEAFF.

V is TRBV4-3 and J is TRBJ1-2; no firm D call. Trimming cost V 0 bases and J 6 bases, with 17 bases left between them. Germline CDR1 is LGHNA and CDR2 is YSLEER. This CDR3 is 16 amino acids long. CDR3 sequence reads: CASSQESGGPGDGYTF. The CDR3 DNA follows: TGCGCCAGCAGCCAAGAATCTGGAGGGCCTGGGGATGGCTACACCTTC.

The CDR3 protein is CASSPQGTSGSTDTQYF. In DNA, the CDR3 is TGTGCCAGCAGTCCACAGGGGACTAGCGGAAGCACAGATACGCAGTATTTT. This sequence joins TRBV6-6 and TRBJ2-3, with TRBD2 matching 11 bases. Germline V gene data show CDR1 as MNHNY and CDR2 as SVGAGI (reference sequence). Trimming took 5 bases from V and 0 from J; bases not matched to a gene: 7. The CDR3 has 17 amino acids.

The gene calls are TRBV5-1 and TRBJ2-2; 7 bases are shared with TRBD2. The CDR3 sequence is 16 residues long. V shed 4 bases and J 6 bases; nucleotides not matched to a gene: 12. Germline lookup yields CDR1 SGHRS and CDR2 YFSETQ. The CDR3 protein is CASSPPGGRRSGELFF. The CDR3 bases are TGCGCCAGCAGCCCCCCTGGCGGGAGAAGGTCCGGGGAGCTGTTTTTT.

The chain uses TRBV4-2 and TRBJ2-2, with D maybe TRBD2 (7 bases). Germline loops: CDR1 LGHNA, CDR2 YNFKEQ. V was pared by 0 bases and J by 7 bases, with 15 bases between. CDR3 length: 16 amino acids. The CDR3 DNA follows: TGTGCCAGCAGCCAAGATTTAAAGGGGGAGGGCGGGGAGCTGTTTTTT. It yields the protein CASSQDLKGEGGELFF.

V gene TRBV10-3 combines with J gene TRBJ1-4; D gene ambiguous. With 5 bases removed from V and 4 bases from J, the gap between germline ends came to 5 bases. This CDR3 region has 12 residues. CDR1 is ENHRY, CDR2 SYGVKD, per germline. The CDR3 DNA follows: TGTGCCATCAGTTCCAGTAATGAAAAACTGTTTTTT. Encoded protein: CAISSSNEKLFF.

The V and J genes are TRBV6-1 and TRBJ2-1; TRBD2 matches at 11 bases. V shed 0 bases and J 8 bases; nucleotides not matched to a gene: 15. Per germline, CDR1 MNHNS and CDR2 SASEGT. This CDR3 spans 19 amino acids. CDR3 sequence reads: CASSEALAGGLSPRDEQFF. CDR3 DNA sequence: TGTGCCAGCAGTGAAGCTCTAGCGGGGGGACTCTCTCCTAGGGATGAGCAGTTCTTC.

This clone was detected once. The chain joins TRBV11-2 to TRBJ2-7; D may be TRBD1 (6 bases). Germline V lookup: CDR1 SGHAT, CDR2 FQNNGV. Trimming left V 3 bases short and J 0 bases short, with 18 bases between. The CDR3 totals 17 residues. For the CDR3, the DNA is TGTGCCAGCAGCTTTCCTTCCGGGACACCACACTCCTACGAGCAGTACTTC. Translated: CASSFPSGTPHSYEQYF.

The genes are TRBV9 and TRBJ1-2; D unclear. Trimming shortened V by 4 bases and J by 2 bases, and 9 bases separated the two germline ends. Germline lookup yields CDR1 SGDLS and CDR2 YYNGEE. The CDR3 is 13 residues long. CDR3 in DNA: TGTGCCAGCAGCAACACCGGGAACTATGGCTACACCTTC. It encodes CASSNTGNYGYTF.

In DNA, the CDR3 is TGTGCCAGCAGCTTTCTGGGACACAGGAGTTACGAGCAGTACTTC. The encoded protein is CASSFLGHRSYEQYF. This sequence joins TRBV5-6 and TRBJ2-7; TRBD1 is a possible D gene (6 bases). CDR3 length: 15 amino acids. From germline, CDR1 is SGHDT and CDR2 YYEEEE. V was pared by 2 bases and J by 4 bases, with 16 bases between.

The chain is built from TRBV7-6 and TRBJ1-6; D is perhaps TRBD1 (6 bases). Trimming stripped 5 bases from V and 2 bases from J, with 16 bases between. The CDR3 runs 17 residues. Germline-derived CDR1 and CDR2 are SGHVS and FNYEAQ. The CDR3 sequence: CASSPGQPPTYNSPLHF. In DNA form, the CDR3 reads TGTGCCAGCAGCCCCGGACAGCCTCCTACCTATAATTCACCCCTCCACTTT.

This clone was counted many times. The rearrangement links TRBV3-1 (or the pseudogene TRBV3-2) to TRBJ1-6; D remains ambiguous. Germline assignment: CDR1 LGHDT and CDR2 YNNKEL (reference sequence). The CDR3 runs 17 residues. V lost 2 bases and J 0 bases, leaving 11 bases between the germline ends. CDR3 region: CASSQPTGSSYNSPLHF. Written as DNA, the CDR3 is TGTGCCAGCAGCCAACCGACCGGGAGCTCCTATAATTCACCCCTCCACTTT.

This rearrangement joins TRBV29-1 to TRBJ2-6; a weak D match, TRBD1 (6 bases). CDR3 length: 13 amino acids. Germline V gene sequence: CDR1 SQVTM, CDR2 ANQGSEA. Trimming shortened V by 6 bases and J by 1 base, and 7 bases separated the two germline ends. CDR3 region: CSVQGSGANVLTF. DNA of the CDR3: TGCAGCGTACAGGGTTCTGGGGCCAACGTCCTGACTTTC.

This chain uses TRBV11-2 with TRBJ2-7; 7 bases fit TRBD1. The V and J ends lost 4 bases and 1 base, in that order; junction bases with no gene match: 10. Germline loops: CDR1 SGHAT, CDR2 FQNNGV. The length of the CDR3 is 16 residues. The CDR3 here is CASSSLQGVRSYEQYF. CDR3 coding DNA: TGTGCCAGCAGCTCACTCCAGGGGGTCCGATCCTACGAGCAGTACTTC.

The chain has TRBV28 and TRBJ2-5; D is perhaps TRBD2 (5 bases). Trimming left V 6 bases short and J 7 bases short, with 12 bases between. There are 12 residues in the CDR3. Germline V CDR1 and CDR2: MDHEN, SYDVKM. The CDR3 protein is CASRGEVRTQYF. CDR3 nucleotide sequence: TGTGCCAGCAGGGGAGAGGTGCGGACCCAGTACTTC.

The rearrangement joins TRBV2 to TRBJ1-2; the D gene is possibly TRBD1 (5 bases). Trimming cost V 6 bases and J 8 bases, with 16 bases left between them. Germline lookup yields CDR1 SNHLY and CDR2 FYNNEI. The CDR3 runs to 13 residues. The CDR3 reads CASRGDSRRGYTF. The CDR3 DNA reads TGTGCCAGCAGGGGGGACTCCCGAAGGGGCTACACCTTC.

The chain uses TRBV6-5 and TRBJ1-6; 10 bases map to TRBD1. V was clipped by 4 bases and J by 9 bases; unmatched bases: 3. The CDR3 spans 14 residues. The V gene's germline CDR1 is MNHEY and CDR2 SVGAGI. The CDR3 loop is CASSLRDRGSPLHF. The CDR3 DNA is TGTGCCAGCAGTTTACGGGACAGGGGTTCACCCCTCCACTTT.

The V and J genes are TRBV19 and TRBJ2-1; 7 nucleotides agree with TRBD1. The CDR3 consists of 15 residues. With 9 bases clipped from V and 5 bases from J, the junction kept 13 bases outside the gene matches. Germline values: CDR1 LNHDA, CDR2 SQIVND (reference sequence). The CDR3 DNA reads as TGTGCCAGCCCTCCGGACAGGAAGAAGCACAATGAGCAGTTCTTC. Translation: CASPPDRKKHNEQFF.

CDR3 residues: CASSSKGQSKTSNSTDTQYF. DNA for the CDR3: TGTGCCAGCAGCTCCAAAGGACAGTCTAAGACCAGTAACAGCACAGATACGCAGTATTTT. The chain recombines TRBV21-1 with TRBJ2-3; TRBD1, the table's D call, was not compared with the DNA. TRBV21-1 corresponds to a pseudogene. The CDR3 is 20 residues long.

This chain joins TRBV23-1 and TRBJ2-5, with D possibly TRBD1 on 5 matching bases. TRBV23-1 is designated an ORF whose function remains uncertain. The CDR3 covers 21 residues. With 4 bases removed from V and 4 bases from J, the gap between germline ends came to 34 bases. CDR3 in amino acids: CASSPSQGSSGRVRCGETQYF. The CDR3 DNA is TGCGCCAGCAGTCCGTCCCAGGGTTCCTCAGGTAGAGTGAGATGCGGAGAGACCCAGTACTTC.

The chain recombines TRBV27 with TRBJ1-1; 8 bases match TRBD1. The CDR3 consists of 15 residues. V lost 6 bases, J lost 6 bases, and 12 bases stayed unmatched. Germline V gene data show CDR1 as MNHEY and CDR2 as SMNVEV (reference sequence). The CDR3 region has the DNA TGTGCCAGCAGCCTGACGACAGGGGTGGGGTCTGAAGCTTTCTTT. Protein: CASSLTTGVGSEAFF.

The genes are TRBV19 and TRBJ2-7; D remains ambiguous. CDR1 and CDR2 (germline): LNHDA, SQIVND (reference sequence). The CDR3 has 14 residues. V shed 6 bases and J shed 3 bases, with 15 bases lying between them. This CDR3 is CASSTDPPGYEQYF. In nucleotides, the CDR3 is TGTGCCAGTAGCACCGACCCCCCGGGCTACGAGCAGTACTTC.